Shown below are 28 T cell receptor beta chains from a single sample sequenced in a study of cytomegalovirus exposure and HLA in healthy donors. The PCR made use of 60 Vbeta and 13 Jbeta primers. Libraries were prepared by immunoSEQ multiplex PCR; TCRdb keeps only in-frame clonotypes and omits some of them. The sample lists 150,000 to 200,000 clones; roughly 87% were seen once. Sequencing was done on a sample of PBMCs. These receptor sequences come from a girl in the first two years of life in good health and CMV-seronegative.

J is TRBJ2-7 and V is TRBV2, with D possibly TRBD2 on 5 matching bases. CDR1 SNHLY and CDR2 FYNNEI come from the germline V gene. V was shortened by 6 bases and J by 4 bases, with 10 bases between the two germline ends. The CDR3 sequence is 12 residues long. In DNA form, the CDR3 reads TGTGCCAGCAGGCCCGGGGAGTACGAGCAGTACTTC. The encoded protein is CASRPGEYEQYF.

V usage is TRBV27 and J usage is TRBJ2-1; 11 nucleotides line up with TRBD2. CDR1 MNHEY and CDR2 SMNVEV come from the germline V gene (reference sequence). V lost 5 bases to trimming and J lost 8 bases; unmatched junction nucleotides: 8. CDR3 length: 15 residues. The CDR3 DNA follows: TGTGCCAGCAGTATGACTAGCGGGACTGTTTATGAGCAGTTCTTC. It is translated as CASSMTSGTVYEQFF.

This clone was seen once. The J gene is TRBJ2-1, the V gene TRBV15; tentatively, D is TRBD2 (6 bases). Trimming removed 3 bases from V and 0 bases from J, with 6 bases in between. The CDR3 has 14 residues. CDR1 LNHNV and CDR2 YYDKDF come from the germline V gene (reference sequence). CDR3 amino acids: CATSRDYSYNEQFF. In DNA, the CDR3 is TGTGCCACCAGCAGGGACTACTCCTACAATGAGCAGTTCTTC.

The chain combines TRBV13 with TRBJ2-5, with 7 bases aligning to TRBD2. The end of the DNA fits TRBJ2-7 better, so the J call may be wrong. Germline CDR1 is PRHDT and CDR2 is FYEKMQ (reference sequence). This CDR3 contains 13 residues. The CDR3 DNA is TGTGCCAGCAGAGGAGCGGGGCTCTACGAGCAGTACTTC. It is translated as CASRGAGLYEQYF.

CDR3 DNA: TGTGCCAGCGGTACAGGGGCCAATCAGCCCCAGCATTTT. This translates into CASGTGANQPQHF. This chain joins TRBV6-6 and TRBJ1-5; 7 positions agree with TRBD1. V dropped 8 bases and J dropped 3; count of bases not matched to a gene: 4. Germline CDR1 is MNHNY and CDR2 is SVGAGI (reference sequence). CDR3 length equals 13 residues.

V gene TRBV15 combines with J gene TRBJ2-5; D not resolved. The CDR3 is made up of 13 amino acids. V was pared by 0 bases and J by 3 bases, with 5 bases between. Germline V gives CDR1 LNHNV, CDR2 YYDKDF (reference sequence). The CDR3 DNA sequence: TGTGCCACCAGCAGAGATGCAGAAGAGACCCAGTACTTC. Its protein is CATSRDAEETQYF.

The chain recombines TRBV11-2 with TRBJ1-3; 11 nucleotides match TRBD1. The CDR3 totals 14 residues. Trimming at V came to 5 bases and at J to 8 bases, leaving 5 bases not matched to a gene. CDR1 is SGHAT and CDR2 is FQNNGV in the germline V gene. The CDR3 loop reads CASSLRTGGDTIYF. CDR3 nucleotide sequence: TGTGCCAGCAGCCTACGGACAGGGGGCGACACCATATATTTT.

Notes on this clone: The junction departs from germline at one end; a sequencing error may be responsible. The gene calls are TRBV5-1 and TRBJ2-7, with TRBD2 matching 11 bases. Germline assignment: CDR1 SGHRS and CDR2 YFSETQ. The length of the CDR3 is 15 residues. CDR3 in amino acids: CASSFGTSGELERYF. CDR3 DNA sequence: TGCGCCAGCAGCTTTGGGACTAGCGGAGAGCTCGAGCGGTACTTC.

The chain employs TRBV19 and TRBJ2-3, with D tentatively TRBD2 (5 bases). The CDR3 length is 14 residues. V shed 3 bases and J shed 2 bases, with 9 bases lying between them. Germline CDR1 and CDR2: LNHDA and SQIVND (reference sequence). The CDR3 bases are TGTGCCAGTAGTATCCGGGGAGACACAGATACGCAGTATTTT. It encodes CASSIRGDTDTQYF.

The rearrangement uses TRBV5-6 and TRBJ2-3, with D possibly TRBD1 on 5 matching bases. The CDR3 totals 12 residues. Per germline, CDR1 SGHDT and CDR2 YYEEEE. V gave up 2 bases and J gave up 4 bases, with 5 bases separating them. DNA of the CDR3: TGTGCCAGCAGCTTAGGGGCAGATACGCAGTATTTT. Its translation is CASSLGADTQYF.

The genes are TRBV6-5 and TRBJ2-1, with 8 nucleotides matching TRBD1. Germline assignment: CDR1 MNHEY and CDR2 SVGAGI. Trimming cost V 6 bases and J 5 bases; bases outside gene matches: 6. This CDR3 is 14 amino acids long. The CDR3 loop reads CASSHPDRDNEQFF. CDR3 sequence (DNA): TGTGCCAGCAGCCACCCGGACAGGGACAATGAGCAGTTCTTC.

In DNA, the CDR3 is TGTGCCAGCAGCCACAACCTACAGGGGGGTGGTGGCTACACCTTC. It codes for CASSHNLQGGGGYTF. The V and J genes are TRBV9 and TRBJ1-2, with TRBD1 identical over 8 bases. The ends lost 4 bases at V and 7 bases at J; junction bases unmatched: 12. This CDR3 is built from 15 residues. Per germline, CDR1 SGDLS and CDR2 YYNGEE.

The genes are TRBV9 and TRBJ1-6, with D hard to call. The CDR3 contains 15 residues. V dropped 3 bases and J dropped 9 bases, with 16 bases sitting between them. Germline V CDR1 and CDR2: SGDLS, YYNGEE. The DNA for the CDR3 is TGTGCCAGCAGCGCCGGCGCCATTCGGAGTTCACCCCTCCACTTT. It yields the protein CASSAGAIRSSPLHF.

The gene calls are TRBV5-1 and TRBJ2-6; D is perhaps TRBD1 (6 bases). V lost 2 bases and J 0 bases, leaving 9 bases between the germline ends. There are 16 residues in the CDR3. Germline lookup yields CDR1 SGHRS and CDR2 YFSETQ. The CDR3 DNA reads TGCGCCAGCAGCTTCAGGGGTAGCTCTGGGGCCAACGTCCTGACTTTC. This encodes CASSFRGSSGANVLTF.

The chain joins TRBV29-1 to TRBJ1-5; TRBD1 might be the D (5 bases). The length of the CDR3 is 15 residues. Germline CDR1 is SQVTM and CDR2 is ANQGSEA. Between the trimmed V and J ends, which lost 7 bases and 1 base, there was a span of 17 bases. CDR3 nucleotides: TGCAGCGCCGGTCTGGGGGAGGGAAGCAATCAGCCCCAGCATTTT. Amino acid sequence: CSAGLGEGSNQPQHF.

The genes are TRBV2 and TRBJ2-1; 8 bases fit TRBD2. The germline CDR1 and CDR2 sequences are SNHLY and FYNNEI. There are 14 residues in the CDR3. The V gene end was trimmed by 8 bases and the J gene end by 6 bases; junction bases not matched to a gene: 9. The CDR3 sequence: CASSGRAVPNEQFF. CDR3 coding DNA: TGTGCCAGCTCCGGGAGGGCCGTACCCAATGAGCAGTTCTTC.

This chain joins TRBV7-9 and TRBJ1-1, with TRBD1 as a possible D gene (5 bases). CDR3 length: 15 amino acids. V was clipped by 4 bases and J by 0 bases, with 12 bases between them. In germline, CDR1 is SEHNR, CDR2 FQNEAQ (reference sequence). Written as DNA, the CDR3 is TGTGCCAGCAGCTCACAGGCTGGGATGAACACTGAAGCTTTCTTT. It translates to CASSSQAGMNTEAFF. Complete variable domain (other parts from reference TRBV7-9 and TRBJ1-1): DTGVSQNPRHKITKRGQNVTFRCDPISEHNRLYWYRQTLGQGPEFLTYFQNEAQLEKSRLLSDRFSAERPKGSFSTLEIQRTEQGDSAMYLCASSSQAGMNTEAFFGQGTRLTVV.

As for this clone: As the CDR3 is not closed by the conserved phenylalanine or tryptophan, this likely results from a read error. CDR3 protein: CASSETSGGPYEQYL. In DNA, the CDR3 is TGTGCCAGCAGTGAAACTAGCGGGGGACCCTACGAGCAGTACCTC. This rearrangement joins TRBV2 to TRBJ2-7, with 11 bases identical to TRBD2. J lost 2 bases, V lost 2 bases, and 2 bases had no gene match. Germline loops: CDR1 SNHLY, CDR2 FYNNEI. This CDR3 has 15 residues.

This rearrangement joins TRBV5-1 to TRBJ2-6; 15 bases agree with TRBD2. This CDR3 has 18 residues. Germline V gene data show CDR1 as SGHRS and CDR2 as YFSETQ. V lost 4 bases, J lost 3 bases, and 5 bases stayed unmatched. The CDR3 sequence: CASSLGLAGGIGANVLTF. As DNA, the CDR3 is TGCGCCAGCAGCCTGGGACTAGCGGGAGGTATTGGGGCCAACGTCCTGACTTTC.

This sequence joins TRBV7-2 and TRBJ2-1; 7 bases map to TRBD2. V shed 5 bases and J 4 bases; nucleotides not matched to a gene: 8. This CDR3 has 15 amino acids. Per the germline V gene, CDR1 is SGHTA and CDR2 is FQGNSA. The CDR3 sequence: CASSTWDYAYNEQFF. The CDR3 coding sequence is TGTGCCAGCAGCACCTGGGACTACGCGTACAATGAGCAGTTCTTC.

This sequence joins TRBV5-1 and TRBJ2-1; 10 bases align to TRBD1. The trim removed 3 bases at V and 5 bases at J, leaving 8 bases unmatched. The germline V gene has CDR1 SGHRS and CDR2 YFSETQ. The CDR3 length is 16 residues. CDR3 sequence: CASSYTTGGTHNEQFF. The CDR3 nucleotides are TGCGCCAGCAGCTATACGACAGGGGGCACACACAATGAGCAGTTCTTC.

The chain couples TRBV4-1 to TRBJ1-3; the D gene is possibly TRBD1 (5 bases). V was pared by 0 bases and J by 2 bases, with 8 bases between. The CDR3 contains 15 residues. Germline CDR1 is MGHRA and CDR2 is YSYEKL. The CDR3 loop is CASSQEGATGNTIYF. The CDR3 DNA sequence: TGCGCCAGCAGCCAAGAAGGGGCAACTGGAAACACCATATATTTT.

The chain employs TRBV6-4 and TRBJ2-3; 9 positions agree with TRBD1. This CDR3 contains 16 residues. Unmatched junction bases numbered 12, after V lost 6 bases and J lost 5 bases. Germline-derived CDR1 and CDR2 are MRHNA and SNTAGT. Here the CDR3 reads CASSLGPGQGQDTQYF. CDR3 coding DNA: TGTGCCAGCAGCCTGGGGCCGGGACAGGGACAAGATACGCAGTATTTT.

CDR3 region: CASSLTGGNEQFF. In nucleotides, the CDR3 is TGTGCCAGCAGCTTGACAGGGGGCAATGAGCAGTTCTTC. The chain uses TRBV5-4 and TRBJ2-1, with 8 bases matching TRBD1. V shed 1 base, J shed 6 bases, and the junction held 0 bases outside the gene matches. Germline CDR1 reads SGHNT; CDR2 reads YYREEE (reference sequence). This CDR3 region has 13 residues.

CDR3 sequence (DNA): TGTGCCAGCAGCTCCTCCGAGTCAGGGGGGCTGGGTGGCTACACCTTC. Translating gives CASSSSESGGLGGYTF. This chain joins TRBV5-4 and TRBJ1-2, with 7 bases aligning to TRBD1. V dropped 3 bases and J dropped 7; count of bases not matched to a gene: 15. The germline gives CDR1 SGHNT, CDR2 YYREEE (reference sequence). CDR3 length: 16 amino acids.

The chain recombines TRBV11-2 with TRBJ2-7, with D maybe TRBD2 (6 bases). The CDR3 runs 15 residues. Germline V gene sequence: CDR1 SGHAT, CDR2 FQNNGV. The V end lost 3 bases, the J end lost 3 bases, and 15 bases lay between the germline ends. CDR3: CASSFVWDSVYEQYF. The DNA for the CDR3 is TGTGCCAGCAGCTTTGTGTGGGACTCGGTCTACGAGCAGTACTTC.

J is TRBJ2-2 and V is TRBV7-9; D is unresolved. Per germline, CDR1 SEHNR and CDR2 FQNEAQ (reference sequence). This CDR3 has 14 amino acids. Trimming stripped 5 bases from V and 4 bases from J, with 11 bases between. CDR3 nucleotide sequence: TGTGCCAGCAGCAAGAGGATCAGCACCGGGGAGCTGTTTTTT. Encoded protein: CASSKRISTGELFF.

A remark on this clone: Germline and junction disagree at one end, which may indicate a read error. The chain is built from TRBV7-7 and TRBJ2-5; D gene uncertain. There are 13 residues in the CDR3. CDR1 SSHAT and CDR2 FNYEAQ come from the germline V gene (reference sequence). CDR3 sequence reads: CASSINLLETQYF. As DNA, the CDR3 is TGTGCTAGCAGCATCAATTTACTAGAGACCCAGTACTTC.